The 17 T cell receptor beta chains in this list originate from one sample, sequenced in a study of OX40 agonist ivuxolimab in advanced cancers. Here immunoSEQ multiplex PCR was the method, and the copy in TCRdb shows in-frame clones only, minus some. The sample holds around 46,000 clones; roughly 90% are singletons and the top ten take about 12%. The sequenced sample was CD4+ or CD8+ T cells sorted from blood, obtained in a trial of the OX40 agonist ivuxolimab. These receptors were obtained from an adult with an advanced solid tumor such as melanoma, head and neck, liver or kidney cancer.

The chain uses TRBV7-2 and TRBJ2-3; TRBD2 aligns across 13 bases. The CDR3 is 18 residues long. From germline, CDR1 is SGHTA and CDR2 FQGNSA. V lost 5 bases and J lost 1; bases outside the gene matches: 9. The CDR3, as DNA: TGTGCCAGCAGCGCACTAGCGGGAGGGCCGAAGGGCACAGATACGCAGTATTTT. Translated, it gives CASSALAGGPKGTDTQYF.

V gene TRBV4-1 combines with J gene TRBJ2-7; D uncertain. V was trimmed by 0 bases and J by 0 bases, leaving 9 bases between them. The CDR3 consists of 15 residues. In germline, CDR1 is MGHRA, CDR2 YSYEKL. This CDR3 reads CASSQDPASSYEQYF. CDR3 nucleotides: TGCGCCAGCAGCCAAGATCCGGCTAGCTCCTACGAGCAGTACTTC.

The gene calls are TRBV4-2 and TRBJ2-3; D unresolved. CDR3 length equals 16 residues. V dropped 5 bases and J dropped 0 bases, with 15 bases sitting between them. The V gene's germline CDR1 is LGHNA and CDR2 YNFKEQ. CDR3 nucleotide sequence: TGTGCCAGCAGCTCGACCCGGGTTACTAGCACAGATACGCAGTATTTT. It specifies CASSSTRVTSTDTQYF.

The V call is TRBV5-1, the J call TRBJ2-7, with D maybe TRBD1 (6 bases). Trimming stripped 6 bases from V and 6 bases from J, with 13 bases between. The V gene's germline CDR1 is SGHRS and CDR2 YFSETQ. The CDR3 has 12 amino acids. The CDR3 loop is CASTSGAREQYF. The CDR3 coding sequence is TGCGCCAGCACCTCAGGGGCCCGCGAGCAGTACTTC.

The chain joins TRBV9 to TRBJ2-3; TRBD1 matches at 7 bases. The junction had 4 bases not matched to a gene; V was cut back by 0 bases and J by 0 bases. The CDR3 contains 16 residues. The V gene's germline CDR1 is SGDLS and CDR2 YYNGEE. The CDR3 spells CASSVAGTVSTDTQYF. CDR3 nucleotides: TGTGCCAGCAGCGTAGCCGGGACAGTTAGCACAGATACGCAGTATTTT.

This chain connects TRBV28 to TRBJ1-1; 9 nucleotides line up with TRBD1. This CDR3 has 14 residues. Germline V gene data show CDR1 as MDHEN and CDR2 as SYDVKM. The trim removed 6 bases at V and 9 bases at J, leaving 11 bases unmatched. CDR3 coding DNA: TGTGCCAGCAGGCTACAGGGGGCGCGAATTCAAGCTTTCTTT. Amino acids: CASRLQGARIQAFF.

The CDR3 region is CASSPGGLGGELFF. Written as DNA, the CDR3 is TGTGCCAGCAGCCCAGGGGGGTTAGGCGGGGAGCTGTTTTTT. The rearrangement links TRBV7-8 to TRBJ2-2, with D possibly matching TRBD1 (7 bases). The CDR3 covers 14 residues. The germline CDR1 and CDR2 sequences are SGHVS and FQNEAQ. V lost 5 bases, J lost 7 bases, and 14 bases lay in between.

The chain has TRBV7-9 and TRBJ1-2; D is ambiguous. The length of the CDR3 is 12 residues. The V gene lost 6 bases and the J gene lost 6 bases, with 11 bases spanning the gap. Looked up from germline, CDR1 is SEHNR and CDR2 is FQNEAQ (reference sequence). The CDR3 DNA follows: TGTGCCAGCAGTCTCGGGCTTAATGGCTACACCTTC. It encodes CASSLGLNGYTF.

This clone was recorded once. This sequence joins TRBV27 and TRBJ1-5, with D possibly TRBD1 on 6 matching bases. V was pared by 5 bases and J by 4 bases, with 12 bases between. CDR3 length: 14 amino acids. Germline CDR1 MNHEY, CDR2 SMNVEV (reference sequence). CDR3 amino acids: CASSLTGPNQPQHF. The CDR3, as DNA: TGTGCCAGCAGTCTAACAGGGCCTAATCAGCCCCAGCATTTT.

The chain couples TRBV4-1 to TRBJ1-2; maybe TRBD1 (5 bases). The ends were cut back, 7 bases at V and 6 bases at J, with 12 bases in the middle. Germline CDR1 and CDR2: MGHRA and YSYEKL. This CDR3 has 12 amino acids. In nucleotides, the CDR3 is TGCGCCAGCAACAGCCAGGGAAATGGCTACACCTTC. Its translation: CASNSQGNGYTF.

The chain joins TRBV5-6 to TRBJ2-7; D is possibly TRBD2 (7 bases). This CDR3 has 16 residues. V was pared by 4 bases and J by 1 base, with 18 bases between. The germline CDR1 and CDR2 sequences are SGHDT and YYEEEE. CDR3 amino acids: CASSLPGGSESYEQYF. CDR3 nucleotide sequence: TGTGCCAGCAGCCTTCCGGGGGGCTCAGAGTCCTACGAGCAGTACTTC.

The V and J genes are TRBV10-3 and TRBJ2-1, with D maybe TRBD2 (6 bases). CDR3 length equals 14 residues. Trimming took 4 bases from V and 5 from J, leaving 12 bases between them. Germline values: CDR1 ENHRY, CDR2 SYGVKD. The CDR3 DNA is TGTGCCATCAGTGGCAGGGAGGAAAACAATGAGCAGTTCTTC. Amino acid sequence: CAISGREENNEQFF.

This chain joins TRBV29-1 and TRBJ1-2, with D unresolved. CDR1 is SQVTM, CDR2 ANQGSEA, per germline. The CDR3 is 16 amino acids. V lost 5 bases to trimming and J lost 3 bases, with 22 bases between them. CDR3 region: CSVRGLQLSRDYGYTF. The CDR3, as DNA: TGCAGCGTTCGCGGCCTACAACTTTCAAGGGACTATGGCTACACCTTC.

This chain links TRBV7-2 with TRBJ2-1; 9 bases match TRBD2. The CDR3 has 17 residues. Germline values: CDR1 SGHTA, CDR2 FQGNSA. After removal of 1 base from V and 4 bases from J, the junction contained 8 bases not matched to a gene. CDR3 loop: CASSLGAAGGHYNEQFF. CDR3 in DNA: TGTGCCAGCAGCTTAGGGGCGGCGGGAGGGCATTACAATGAGCAGTTCTTC.

This clone was picked up one time. The chain has TRBV7-9 and TRBJ2-7, with TRBD1 matching 7 bases. V lost 9 bases, J lost 1 base, and 9 bases stayed unmatched. Germline CDR1 reads SEHNR; CDR2 reads FQNEAQ (reference sequence). The CDR3 loop spans 14 amino acids. The DNA for the CDR3 is TGTGCCAGACCTCGGGACAGAGGATCCTACGAGCAGTACTTC. Protein product: CARPRDRGSYEQYF.

The V gene is TRBV6-6, the J gene TRBJ2-7, with 8 bases fitting TRBD2. This CDR3 contains 16 residues. Germline V gene sequence: CDR1 MNHNY, CDR2 SVGAGI (reference sequence). Trimming removed 2 bases from V and 3 bases from J; junction bases left unmatched: 9. CDR3 nucleotides: TGTGCCAGCAGTTACCCACCCGGGGGGGCCCACTACGAGCAGTACTTC. Protein product: CASSYPPGGAHYEQYF.

This chain joins TRBV28 and TRBJ1-5, with a tentative D call TRBD1 (6 bases). This CDR3 spans 14 amino acids. Between the trimmed V and J ends, which lost 8 bases and 0 bases, there was a span of 11 bases. Per the germline V gene, CDR1 is MDHEN and CDR2 is SYDVKM. The CDR3 protein is CASELGASNQPQHF. CDR3 sequence (DNA): TGTGCCAGCGAATTGGGGGCTAGCAATCAGCCCCAGCATTTT. Full variable domain (outside the CDR3, taken from reference TRBV28 and TRBJ1-5): DVKVTQSSRYLVKRTGEKVFLECVQDMDHENMFWYRQDPGLGLRLIYFSYDVKMKEKGDIPEGYSVSREKKERFSLILESASTNQTSMYLCASELGASNQPQHFGDGTRLSIL.